This entry lists 8 T cell receptor beta chains sequenced from one sample in a study of early T cells in non-severe SARS-CoV-2 infection. TCRdb re-called the 5' RACE reads through MiXCR, storing one row per CDR3 protein. The table has just over 80,000 distinct CDR3 sequences, roughly an eighth seen once; the top ten hold about 1.4%. The sequencing sample was made of whole blood. Source of these receptors: an adult who was a healthcare worker with PCR-confirmed SARS-CoV-2 infection or an uninfected control (not recorded which).

At least ten counts were recorded for this clonotype. The chain recombines TRBV3-1 with TRBJ2-1; the D call may be TRBD1 or TRBD2 (5 bases each). V lost 1 base to trimming and J lost 6 bases, with 16 bases between them. In germline, CDR1 is LGHDT, CDR2 YNNKEL (reference sequence). This CDR3 comprises 16 residues. CDR3 amino acids: CASSQVGAGLVNEQFF. The DNA for the CDR3 is TGTGCCAGCAGCCAAGTCGGGGCAGGCCTGGTCAATGAGCAGTTCTTC.

This chain links TRBV9 with TRBJ2-7, with 10 bases fitting TRBD2. The trim removed 4 bases at V and 2 bases at J, leaving 12 bases unmatched. Germline lookup yields CDR1 SGDLS and CDR2 YYNGEE. This CDR3 has 17 amino acids. DNA of the CDR3: TGTGCCAGCAGCTCATCGTGGACTAGCGGCTTACCCTACGAGCAGTACTTC. Translated: CASSSSWTSGLPYEQYF.

In its sample, this clonotype was seen once. V gene TRBV6-1 combines with J gene TRBJ2-1; D not resolved. Trimming took 5 bases from V and 6 from J, leaving 17 bases between them. Germline-derived CDR1 and CDR2 are MNHNS and SASEGT. CDR3 length: 15 residues. CDR3 coding DNA: TGTGCCAGCAGTATAACCCAGGCAGAGGCCAATGAGCAGTTCTTC. This sequence encodes CASSITQAEANEQFF.

This clonotype has ten or more counts. The J gene is TRBJ1-1, the V gene TRBV6-5, with unresolved D. This CDR3 region has 14 residues. V lost 2 bases and J lost 0, with 7 bases in between. CDR1 and CDR2 from the germline V gene are MNHEY and SVGAGI. Here the CDR3 reads CASSYAGMNTEAFF. CDR3 DNA sequence: TGTGCCAGCAGTTACGCAGGAATGAACACTGAAGCTTTCTTT.

The chain has TRBV7-9 and TRBJ1-2, with a weak D call TRBD1 (6 bases). Germline CDR1 SEHNR, CDR2 FQNEAQ (reference sequence). Trimming left V 3 bases short and J 5 bases short, with 16 bases between. This CDR3 is built from 15 residues. The CDR3 loop reads CASSFLTGTPYGYTF. The CDR3 region has the DNA TGTGCCAGCAGCTTTCTAACCGGGACACCTTATGGCTACACCTTC.

There are a few counts of this clonotype. V and J are TRBV5-1 and TRBJ2-3; the match to TRBD2 covers 10 bases. The V segment lost 5 bases and the J segment 3 bases; nucleotides outside the gene matches: 9. This CDR3 has 16 residues. Per the germline V gene, CDR1 is SGHRS and CDR2 is YFSETQ. CDR3 amino acids: CASRKSGGAETDTQYF. CDR3 DNA sequence: TGCGCCAGCAGAAAAAGCGGGGGGGCCGAAACAGATACGCAGTATTTT.

This clonotype was seen many times. J is TRBJ2-2 and V is TRBV6-2 or TRBV6-3; D unclear. This CDR3 contains 10 residues. Per the germline V gene, CDR1 is MNHEY and CDR2 is SVGEGT. V was shortened by 6 bases and J by 7 bases, with 3 bases between the two germline ends. The chain's CDR3 is CASRDGELFF. The DNA for the CDR3 is TGTGCCAGCAGGGACGGGGAGCTGTTTTTT.

The V call is TRBV7-2, the J call TRBJ2-3, with unresolved D. The CDR3 contains 14 residues. Per germline, CDR1 SGHTA and CDR2 FQGNSA. V was pared by 6 bases and J by 5 bases, with 15 bases between. CDR3 nucleotides: TGTGCCAGCAGTAGCCTACCTCCAAGAGATACGCAGTATTTT. Encoded protein: CASSSLPPRDTQYF. Combining the CDR3 with reference TRBV7-2 and TRBJ2-3 gives the whole variable domain GAGVSQSPSNKVTEKGKDVELRCDPISGHTALYWYRQSLGQGLEFLIYFQGNSAPDKSGLPSDRFSAERTGGSVSTLTIQRTQQEDSAVYLCASSSLPPRDTQYFGPGTRLTVL.